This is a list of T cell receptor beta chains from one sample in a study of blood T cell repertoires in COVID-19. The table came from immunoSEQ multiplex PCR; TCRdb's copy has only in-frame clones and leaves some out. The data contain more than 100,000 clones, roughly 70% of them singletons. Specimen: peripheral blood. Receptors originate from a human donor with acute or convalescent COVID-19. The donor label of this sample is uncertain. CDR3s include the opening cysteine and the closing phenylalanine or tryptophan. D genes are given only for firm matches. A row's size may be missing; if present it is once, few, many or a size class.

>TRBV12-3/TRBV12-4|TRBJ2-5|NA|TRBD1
CASSYQGAKTQYF
TGTGCCAGCAGTTATCAGGGGGCCAAGACCCAGTACTTC
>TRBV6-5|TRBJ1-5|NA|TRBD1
CASSSGTGNQPQHF
TGTGCCAGCAGCTCCGGGACAGGGAATCAGCCCCAGCATTTT
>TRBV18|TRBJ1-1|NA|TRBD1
CASSQGGTARWAGAFF
TGTGCCAGCTCTCAAGGCGGGACAGCCCGGTGGGCTGGGGCTTTCTTT
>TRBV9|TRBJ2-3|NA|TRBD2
CASSGRLSGGDSTDTQYF
TGTGCCAGCAGCGGCCGGCTTAGCGGGGGCGATAGCACAGATACGCAGTATTTT
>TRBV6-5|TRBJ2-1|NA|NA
CASSYDQNSYNEQFF
TGTGCCAGCAGTTACGATCAGAACTCCTACAATGAGCAGTTCTTC
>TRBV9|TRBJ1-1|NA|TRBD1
CASSRGTGANTEAFF
TGTGCCAGCAGCCGTGGGACAGGGGCCAACACTGAAGCTTTCTTT
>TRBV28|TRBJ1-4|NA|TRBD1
CASGTGGATNEKLFF
TGTGCCAGCGGGACAGGGGGAGCAACTAATGAAAAACTGTTTTTT
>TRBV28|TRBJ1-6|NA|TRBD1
CASRRQGVSSYNSPLHF
TGTGCCAGCAGGAGACAGGGAGTAAGCTCCTATAATTCACCCCTCCACTTT
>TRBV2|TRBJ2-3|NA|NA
CASSADRSTDTQYF
TGTGCCAGCAGTGCGGACAGAAGCACAGATACGCAGTATTTT
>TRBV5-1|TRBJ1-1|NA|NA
CASSLIQGNTEAFF
TGCGCCAGCAGCCTAATACAGGGGAACACTGAAGCTTTCTTT
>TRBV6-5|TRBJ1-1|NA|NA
CASRWGGEAEAFF
TGTGCCAGCAGGTGGGGGGGCGAGGCTGAAGCTTTCTTT
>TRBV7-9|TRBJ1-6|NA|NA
CASSAQGSYNSPLHF
TGTGCCAGCAGCGCCCAGGGGTCCTATAATTCACCCCTCCACTTT
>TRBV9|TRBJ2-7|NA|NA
CASSARTDPSYEQYF
TGTGCCAGCAGCGCCCGGACAGACCCTTCCTACGAGCAGTACTTC
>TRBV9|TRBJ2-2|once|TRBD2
CASSVGTSTGELFF
TGTGCCAGCAGCGTAGGGACTAGCACCGGGGAGCTGTTTTTT
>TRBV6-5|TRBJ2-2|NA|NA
CAGAVLHTGELFF
TGTGCGGGGGCAGTCTTACACACCGGGGAGCTGTTTTTT
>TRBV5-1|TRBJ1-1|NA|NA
CASREGRNTEAFF
TGCGCCAGCAGGGAGGGTCGCAACACTGAAGCTTTCTTT
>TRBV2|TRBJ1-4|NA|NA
CASVTGGRTNEKLFF
TGTGCCAGCGTGACGGGGGGCAGAACTAATGAAAAACTGTTTTTT
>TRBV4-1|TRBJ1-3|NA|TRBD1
CASSQVGTGRGNTIYF
TGCGCCAGCAGCCAAGTTGGGACAGGGCGAGGGAACACCATATATTTT
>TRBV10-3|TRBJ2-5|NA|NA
CAISPQVGGRSWETQYF
TGTGCCATCAGTCCCCAGGTGGGGGGACGGTCGTGGGAGACCCAGTACTTC
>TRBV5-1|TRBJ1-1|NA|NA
CASSLVAGKDEAFF
TGCGCCAGCAGCTTGGTTGCAGGGAAGGATGAAGCTTTCTTT
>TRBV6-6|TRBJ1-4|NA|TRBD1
CASSKFGDRTNEKLFF
TGTGCCAGCAGTAAATTCGGGGACAGGACCAATGAAAAACTGTTTTTT
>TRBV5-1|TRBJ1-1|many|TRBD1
CASSLTGTANTEAFF
TGCGCCAGCAGCTTAACCGGGACAGCGAACACTGAAGCTTTCTTT
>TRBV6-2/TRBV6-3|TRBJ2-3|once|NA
CASSSTRDLLDTQYF
TGTGCCAGCAGTTCCACCCGGGACTTACTTGATACGCAGTATTTT
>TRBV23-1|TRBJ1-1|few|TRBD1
CASSQRDRENTEAFF
TGCGCCAGCAGTCAACGGGACAGGGAGAACACTGAAGCTTTCTTT
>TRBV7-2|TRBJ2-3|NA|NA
CASNSAWGGAQYF
TGTGCCAGCAACTCCGCCTGGGGGGGCGCGCAGTATTTT
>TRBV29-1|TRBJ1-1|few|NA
CSGSPGPGGGTEAFF
TGCAGCGGCTCCCCGGGGCCGGGGGGCGGGACTGAAGCTTTCTTT
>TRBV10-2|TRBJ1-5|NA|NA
CASSPGWAQPQHF
TGCGCCAGCAGCCCTGGGTGGGCTCAGCCCCAGCATTTT
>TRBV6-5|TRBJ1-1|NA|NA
CASSYSGQVNTEAFF
TGTGCCAGCAGTTACTCGGGACAAGTGAACACTGAAGCTTTCTTT
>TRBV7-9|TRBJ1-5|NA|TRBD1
CASSATGVRQPQHF
TGTGCCAGCAGCGCGACAGGGGTAAGGCAGCCCCAGCATTTT
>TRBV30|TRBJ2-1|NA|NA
CAWSLPEGRNEQFF
TGTGCCTGGAGTCTCCCGGAGGGGCGGAATGAGCAGTTCTTC
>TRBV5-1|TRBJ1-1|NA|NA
CAISPRGRWSAFF
TGCGCCATCTCGCCCAGGGGCCGCTGGTCGGCTTTCTTT
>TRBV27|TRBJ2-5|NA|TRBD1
CASREDRGYETQYF
TGTGCCAGCAGGGAAGACAGGGGGTATGAGACCCAGTACTTC
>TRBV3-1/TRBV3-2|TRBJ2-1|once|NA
CASSSSTGSSSYNEQFF
TGTGCCAGCAGCTCCTCAACCGGTTCTAGCTCCTACAATGAGCAGTTCTTC
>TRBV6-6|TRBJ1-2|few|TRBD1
CASRTGGAIYGYTF
TGTGCCAGCAGAACAGGGGGGGCCATATATGGCTACACCTTC
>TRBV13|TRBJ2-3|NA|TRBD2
CASSHNMLAGKRTDTQYF
TGTGCCAGCAGCCATAATATGTTAGCGGGGAAACGCACAGATACGCAGTATTTT
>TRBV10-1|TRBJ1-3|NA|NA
CASRPPGYGNTIYF
TGCGCCAGCCGGCCGCCCGGGTATGGAAACACCATATATTTT
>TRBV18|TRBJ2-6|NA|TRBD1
CASSPGQGAGANVLTF
TGTGCCAGCTCACCGGGACAGGGAGCTGGGGCCAACGTCCTGACTTTC
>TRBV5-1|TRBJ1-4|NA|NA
CASSPGDRYNEKLFF
TGCGCCAGCAGCCCCGGAGACAGGTATAATGAAAAACTGTTTTTT
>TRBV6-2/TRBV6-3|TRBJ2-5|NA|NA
CASSYFAWRKRDQETQYF
TGTGCCAGCAGTTACTTTGCTTGGAGGAAGAGGGACCAAGAGACCCAGTACTTC
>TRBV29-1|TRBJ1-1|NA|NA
CSVSNLSGFNTEAFF
TGCAGCGTTTCGAACCTATCAGGGTTTAACACTGAAGCTTTCTTT
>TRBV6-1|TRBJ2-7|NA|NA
CASSEGQALRNFYEQYF
TGTGCCAGCAGTGAAGGTCAGGCCCTGCGCAACTTTTACGAGCAGTACTTC
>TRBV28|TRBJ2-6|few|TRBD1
CASSFTSGQGVDGANVLTF
TGTGCCAGCAGTTTCACTTCGGGACAGGGAGTCGATGGGGCCAACGTCCTGACTTTC
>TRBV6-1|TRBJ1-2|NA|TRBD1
CASSEVDRDHGYTF
TGTGCCAGCAGTGAAGTTGACAGGGACCATGGCTACACCTTC
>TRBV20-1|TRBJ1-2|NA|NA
CSAREYYGYTF
TGCAGTGCAAGGGAGTACTATGGCTACACCTTC
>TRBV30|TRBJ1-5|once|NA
CAWSAHRGNQPQHF
TGTGCCTGGAGTGCCCACAGGGGCAATCAGCCCCAGCATTTT
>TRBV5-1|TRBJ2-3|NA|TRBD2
CASSFNRGGTDTQYF
TGCGCCAGCAGCTTCAACCGGGGGGGCACAGATACGCAGTATTTT
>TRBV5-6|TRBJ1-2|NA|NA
CATRKGSRMNYTF
TGTGCCACCCGGAAGGGGTCACGTATGAACTACACCTTC
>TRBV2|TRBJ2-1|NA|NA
CAARGNSLSYNEQFF
TGTGCCGCCCGGGGAAACTCCCTATCCTACAATGAGCAGTTCTTC